One sample yielded the 29 T cell receptor beta chains listed below, sequenced in a study of cytomegalovirus exposure and HLA in healthy donors. PCR primers comprised 60 Vbeta and 13 Jbeta primers. Assay used: immunoSEQ multiplex PCR; TCRdb lists only in-frame clones, some missing. This table has 180,000 or so clones, 76% appearing once. Sequenced material: PBMCs. The receptors stem from a man between 18 and 29 years old in good health and CMV-seronegative.

This chain connects TRBV6-5 to TRBJ1-5; D may be TRBD1 (5 bases). The germline V and J ends were trimmed by 5 bases and 2 bases, with 13 bases remaining between them. The CDR3 length is 15 residues. The germline CDR1 and CDR2 sequences are MNHEY and SVGAGI. In DNA form, the CDR3 reads TGTGCCAGCAGTGTTTCAGGGTCTGGCAATCAGCCCCAGCATTTT. Translation gives CASSVSGSGNQPQHF.

The CDR3 sequence: CASSVDSEETQYF. CDR3 in DNA: TGTGCCAGCAGCGTGGACAGTGAAGAGACCCAGTACTTC. The genes are TRBV5-4 and TRBJ2-5, with D possibly TRBD1 on 6 matching bases. Trimming left V 4 bases short and J 3 bases short, with 10 bases between. Germline V gene lookup returns CDR1 SGHNT and CDR2 YYREEE (reference sequence). This CDR3 has 13 amino acids.

This chain joins TRBV15 and TRBJ2-5; possibly TRBD2 for D (6 bases). The CDR3 is 14 amino acids. The V gene lost 4 bases and the J gene lost 2 bases, with 11 bases spanning the gap. Germline V CDR1 and CDR2: LNHNV, YYDKDF (reference sequence). CDR3 loop: CATSIGAGQETQYF. CDR3 nucleotide sequence: TGTGCCACCAGCATTGGGGCGGGGCAAGAGACCCAGTACTTC. The complete variable domain, with remaining parts taken from reference TRBV15 and TRBJ2-5, reads DAMVIQNPRYQVTQFGKPVTLSCSQTLNHNVMYWYQQKSSQAPKLLFHYYDKDFNNEADTPDNFQSRRPNTSFCFLDIRSPGLGDTAMYLCATSIGAGQETQYFGPGTRLLVL.

The chain is built from TRBV9 and TRBJ2-1; 11 bases match TRBD1. The J segment lost 7 bases and the V segment lost 4 bases, leaving 10 bases of the junction unmatched. This CDR3 spans 16 amino acids. Germline CDR1 reads SGDLS; CDR2 reads YYNGEE. The CDR3 loop is CASSPRGGQGGNEQFF. CDR3 sequence (DNA): TGTGCCAGCAGCCCCCGAGGGGGACAGGGGGGTAATGAGCAGTTCTTC.

This sequence joins TRBV23-1 and TRBJ1-1; D call uncertain. TRBV23-1 is filed as an ORF, its function uncertain. Deletions cut 0 bases from V and 1 base from J, with 21 bases between. The CDR3 is 19 amino acids. As DNA, the CDR3 is TGCGCCAGCAGTCAATCGTACGGTTTTTACCAACAGAAGAACACTGAAGCTTTCTTT. This translates into CASSQSYGFYQQKNTEAFF.

CDR3 loop: CASSSKREGKNIQYF. CDR3 bases: TGTGCCAGCTCGAGTAAGCGGGAGGGCAAAAACATTCAGTACTTC. The chain has TRBV18 and TRBJ2-4, with 10 bases fitting TRBD2. The CDR3 is made up of 15 amino acids. The V segment lost 6 bases and the J segment 3 bases; nucleotides outside the gene matches: 5. Germline V gene data show CDR1 as KGHSH and CDR2 as LQKENI.

V gene TRBV5-1 combines with J gene TRBJ1-1; 9 bases are shared with TRBD1. Germline V gene data show CDR1 as SGHRS and CDR2 as YFSETQ. The CDR3 sequence is 16 residues long. V lost 0 bases and J lost 0; bases outside the gene matches: 3. This CDR3 reads CASSLEGTGLNTEAFF. CDR3 nucleotide sequence: TGCGCCAGCAGCTTGGAGGGGACAGGGTTGAACACTGAAGCTTTCTTT.

Comments on this clone: The same CDR3 can be traced to other DNA sequences in this sample. The rearrangement links TRBV25-1 to TRBJ2-7; TRBD2 agrees at 10 bases. The J segment lost 13 bases and the V segment lost 8 bases, leaving 14 bases of the junction unmatched. Germline V gene sequence: CDR1 MGHDK, CDR2 SYGVNS. The CDR3 length is 13 residues. The CDR3 DNA reads as TGTGCCAGCCTAGCGGGAGTGTCGTTCCCCATTTACTTC. Translated: CASLAGVSFPIYF.

The CDR3 protein is CASSQLRLAGSRGLNNEQFF. The CDR3 DNA is TGTGCCAGCAGTCAACTACGACTAGCGGGATCGAGGGGGTTAAACAATGAGCAGTTCTTC. The chain has TRBV27 and TRBJ2-1, with 11 bases lining up with TRBD2. The CDR3 runs to 20 residues. With 5 bases clipped from V and 5 bases from J, the junction kept 20 bases outside the gene matches. Germline CDR1 is MNHEY and CDR2 is SMNVEV (reference sequence).

The CDR3 sequence is CAISGSAGGNEQYF. In nucleotides, the CDR3 is TGTGCCATCAGTGGATCAGCGGGAGGTAACGAGCAGTACTTC. This rearrangement joins TRBV10-3 to TRBJ2-7, with TRBD2 matching 9 bases. The V gene end was trimmed by 4 bases and the J gene end by 5 bases; junction bases not matched to a gene: 6. The CDR3 has 14 amino acids. CDR1 and CDR2 (germline): ENHRY, SYGVKD.

The chain uses TRBV7-9 and TRBJ1-1; possible D gene TRBD1, 6 bases. Germline loops: CDR1 SEHNR, CDR2 FQNEAQ (reference sequence). Trimming removed 4 bases from V and 0 bases from J, with 18 bases in between. There are 17 residues in the CDR3. The DNA of the CDR3 is TGTGCCAGCAGCTCCTCGAGTGGGGGGGCCGTGAACACTGAAGCTTTCTTT. Encoded protein: CASSSSSGGAVNTEAFF.

The V and J genes are TRBV18 and TRBJ1-1; 7 bases are shared with TRBD1. V lost 3 bases, J lost 5 bases, and 6 bases stayed unmatched. Germline assignment: CDR1 KGHSH and CDR2 LQKENI. This CDR3 contains 14 residues. The CDR3 sequence is CASSPNRGWTEAFF. In DNA, the CDR3 is TGTGCCAGCTCACCTAACAGGGGATGGACTGAAGCTTTCTTT.

A single count supports this clone. The genes are TRBV5-1 and TRBJ2-3; D is unresolved. V lost 0 bases to trimming and J lost 5 bases, with 22 bases between them. The CDR3 runs to 18 residues. The germline V gene encodes CDR1 SGHRS and CDR2 YFSETQ. CDR3 loop: CASSLEFQAPLPRDTQYF. Written as DNA, the CDR3 is TGCGCCAGCAGCTTGGAGTTTCAGGCCCCTCTCCCCCGAGATACGCAGTATTTT.

V gene TRBV5-3 combines with J gene TRBJ2-5, with TRBD2 matching 8 bases. TRBV5-3 is an open reading frame whose function is uncertain. The CDR3 has 17 amino acids. With V trimmed by 2 bases and J by 2 bases, 11 bases remained unmatched. Here the CDR3 reads CARSLAPGSGEQETQYF. The CDR3 DNA sequence: TGTGCCAGAAGCTTAGCCCCAGGTAGCGGGGAGCAAGAGACCCAGTACTTC.

This clone occurred a few times. The chain couples TRBV5-6 to TRBJ2-7; D is unresolved. Deletions cut 2 bases from V and 0 bases from J, with 12 bases between. The CDR3 loop spans 15 amino acids. From germline, CDR1 is SGHDT and CDR2 YYEEEE. Here the CDR3 reads CASSFRSSASYEQYF. CDR3 DNA: TGTGCCAGCAGCTTTCGGTCCAGCGCCTCCTACGAGCAGTACTTC.

The J gene is TRBJ2-5, the V gene TRBV4-1; TRBD1 matches 7 bases. Germline V gene data show CDR1 as MGHRA and CDR2 as YSYEKL. This CDR3 has 14 residues. Trimming took 4 bases from V and 1 from J; bases not matched to a gene: 3. Written as DNA, the CDR3 is TGCGCCAGCAGCCGGGGGACAGCCCAAGAGACCCAGTACTTC. Its translation: CASSRGTAQETQYF.

The rearrangement links TRBV9 to TRBJ1-2, with TRBD1 identical over 7 bases. Germline lookup yields CDR1 SGDLS and CDR2 YYNGEE. The CDR3 is 14 residues long. V lost 3 bases, J lost 5 bases, and 7 bases stayed unmatched. CDR3: CASSGLTGPYGYTF. CDR3 bases: TGTGCCAGCAGCGGATTGACAGGGCCATATGGCTACACCTTC.

V usage is TRBV28 and J usage is TRBJ2-4; the D is unclear. V was cut by 3 bases and J by 0 bases, with 9 bases left in between. The CDR3 totals 15 residues. Germline lookup yields CDR1 MDHEN and CDR2 SYDVKM. CDR3 region: CASSFNQLAKNIQYF. The CDR3 nucleotides read TGTGCCAGCAGTTTCAACCAGTTAGCCAAAAACATTCAGTACTTC.

This clone was picked up one time. The chain uses TRBV2 and TRBJ1-5; D might be TRBD1 (6 bases). V was clipped by 5 bases and J by 6 bases, with 17 bases between them. Germline CDR1 reads SNHLY; CDR2 reads FYNNEI. The CDR3 contains 15 residues. For the CDR3, the DNA is TGTGCCAGCAGTTCTTACAGGGAAGGGAGTCAGCCCCAGCATTTT. Translation gives CASSSYREGSQPQHF.

The chain joins TRBV18 to TRBJ2-1; 9 positions agree with TRBD1. The CDR3 has 15 residues. Germline CDR1 KGHSH, CDR2 LQKENI. J lost 4 bases, V lost 7 bases, and 8 bases had no gene match. This CDR3 reads CASCSGTGQYNEQFF. CDR3 DNA: TGTGCCAGCTGCTCAGGGACAGGGCAATACAATGAGCAGTTCTTC.

This clone was detected a few times. The chain joins TRBV10-2 to TRBJ2-1; 14 nucleotides match TRBD2. This CDR3 is built from 16 residues. CDR1 is WSHSY and CDR2 is SAAADI in the germline V gene. V lost 5 bases to trimming and J lost 6 bases; unmatched junction nucleotides: 6. The chain's CDR3 is CASSQGTSGSLNEQFF. CDR3 bases: TGCGCCAGCAGTCAGGGGACTAGCGGGAGCCTCAATGAGCAGTTCTTC.

The chain is built from TRBV5-1 and TRBJ2-5; TRBD1 matches at 8 bases. Trimming removed 2 bases from V and 4 bases from J; junction bases left unmatched: 7. Germline V CDR1 and CDR2: SGHRS, YFSETQ. CDR3 length: 15 amino acids. The CDR3 reads CASSFGGTGGETQYF. The CDR3 nucleotides read TGCGCCAGCAGCTTTGGGGGAACAGGGGGAGAGACCCAGTACTTC.

V usage is TRBV9 and J usage is TRBJ1-1; TRBD1 matches 9 bases. The length of the CDR3 is 16 residues. The trim removed 0 bases at V and 5 bases at J, leaving 8 bases unmatched. Germline CDR1 reads SGDLS; CDR2 reads YYNGEE. CDR3 residues: CASSVALETGGTEAFF. CDR3 DNA sequence: TGTGCCAGCAGCGTAGCTCTGGAGACAGGGGGAACTGAAGCTTTCTTT.

V gene TRBV7-3 combines with J gene TRBJ2-2, with 8 positions matching TRBD1. Germline V lookup: CDR1 SGHTA, CDR2 FQGTGA. The V gene end was trimmed by 1 base and the J gene end by 0 bases; junction bases not matched to a gene: 19. This CDR3 comprises 22 residues. For the CDR3, the DNA is TGTGCCAGCAGCTTAAGAGGTCAGGCGGCAGGGGGCGTCCCGACGAACACCGGGGAGCTGTTTTTT. Amino acids: CASSLRGQAAGGVPTNTGELFF.

The chain employs TRBV27 and TRBJ1-2; 9 nucleotides match TRBD1. V was pared by 6 bases and J by 5 bases, with 7 bases of the junction left unmatched. The germline CDR1 and CDR2 sequences are MNHEY and SMNVEV (reference sequence). This CDR3 region has 14 residues. CDR3 coding DNA: TGTGCCAGCAGATCCCCGGGACAGGGATATGGCTACACCTTC. This translates into CASRSPGQGYGYTF.

The chain employs TRBV7-9 and TRBJ2-3; TRBD2 is a possible D gene (6 bases). The germline gives CDR1 SEHNR, CDR2 FQNEAQ (reference sequence). Between the trimmed V and J ends, which lost 1 base and 5 bases, there was a span of 10 bases. This CDR3 is 14 amino acids long. In DNA form, the CDR3 reads TGTGCCAGCAGCTTAGACGGGACTGGAGATACGCAGTATTTT. The encoded protein is CASSLDGTGDTQYF.

This rearrangement joins TRBV28 to TRBJ1-5; D uncertain. The V end lost 8 bases, the J end lost 3 bases, and 5 bases lay between the germline ends. The CDR3 runs to 11 residues. Germline V lookup: CDR1 MDHEN, CDR2 SYDVKM. As DNA, the CDR3 is TGTGCCAGCGGCCCCAATCAGCCCCAGCATTTT. This translates into CASGPNQPQHF.

This chain links TRBV11-2 with TRBJ2-4; D possibly corresponds to TRBD1 (6 bases). Trimming took 4 bases from V and 0 from J, leaving 16 bases between them. The germline gives CDR1 SGHAT, CDR2 FQNNGV. This CDR3 is built from 17 residues. CDR3 DNA sequence: TGTGCCAGCAGCTCAGTCGGACAGAGTGTAGCCAAAAACATTCAGTACTTC. Translated: CASSSVGQSVAKNIQYF.

This clone occurred once. The chain links TRBV7-9 to TRBJ2-5, with 7 nucleotides matching TRBD2. The V and J ends lost 1 base and 5 bases, in that order; junction bases with no gene match: 1. The germline V gene encodes CDR1 SEHNR and CDR2 FQNEAQ (reference sequence). CDR3 length equals 13 residues. The CDR3 region is CASSLVGRETQYF. CDR3 nucleotides: TGTGCCAGCAGCTTAGTCGGGAGGGAGACCCAGTACTTC.